These T cell receptor beta chains were read from a single sample in a study of cytomegalovirus exposure and HLA in healthy donors. Assay: immunoSEQ multiplex PCR; the TCRdb copy retains only in-frame clones and omits some. The sample records around 200,000 clones, just over 75% being singletons. Input material: PBMCs. These receptor sequences come from a woman in her twenties or thirties in good health and CMV-seropositive. Both conserved end residues are part of each CDR3. D genes are given only for firm matches. The size of a clone is reported for some rows only, either as once, few or many, or as a class for expanded clones.

v_call,j_call,d_call,clone_size,cdr3_aa,cdr3_nt
TRBV7-5,TRBJ2-2,.,.,CVRSLKGSGFTGELFF,TGTGTCAGAAGCTTAAAGGGTAGCGGATTCACCGGGGAGCTGTTTTTT
TRBV15,TRBJ2-7,.,.,CATSTGTHEQYF,TGTGCCACCTCGACAGGCACCCACGAGCAGTACTTC
TRBV9,TRBJ2-1,.,.,CASSVYSTVSNEQFF,TGTGCCAGCAGCGTGTATTCTACAGTATCCAATGAGCAGTTCTTC
TRBV27,TRBJ2-7,TRBD1,.,CASRQGSTYEQYF,TGTGCCAGTAGACAGGGCTCAACCTACGAGCAGTACTTC
TRBV28,TRBJ1-3,TRBD1,.,CASGQGVSSGNTIYF,TGTGCCAGTGGACAGGGGGTTTCCTCTGGAAACACCATATATTTT
TRBV19,TRBJ1-5,.,.,CASATDAGQPQHF,TGTGCCAGTGCGACAGATGCAGGTCAGCCCCAGCATTTT
TRBV27,TRBJ2-2,TRBD2,.,CASSFLAANTGELFF,TGTGCCAGCAGTTTTCTAGCGGCGAACACCGGGGAGCTGTTTTTT
TRBV5-1,TRBJ1-1,TRBD1,.,CASSYRTGMNTEAFF,TGCGCCAGCAGCTACCGGACAGGGATGAACACTGAAGCTTTCTTT
TRBV5-4,TRBJ2-5,TRBD2,.,CASSSRGSGGVGRETQYF,TGTGCCAGCAGCTCCAGAGGTAGCGGGGGGGTGGGCCGAGAGACCCAGTACTTC
TRBV28,TRBJ1-2,TRBD1,few,CASSSGTGLYGYTF,TGTGCCAGCAGTTCCGGGACAGGTCTCTATGGCTACACCTTC
TRBV5-6,TRBJ1-1,.,.,CASSLGEVRMNTEAFF,TGTGCCAGCAGCTTGGGGGAGGTCCGCATGAACACTGAAGCTTTCTTT
TRBV15,TRBJ2-5,.,.,CATSQSADGETQYF,TGTGCCACCAGCCAATCGGCGGATGGGGAGACCCAGTACTTC
TRBV27,TRBJ1-1,.,.,CASSSIAPPLTEAFF,TGTGCCAGCAGTTCCATCGCCCCCCCACTCACTGAAGCTTTCTTT
TRBV2,TRBJ1-4,TRBD1,once,CASNDRAANEKLFF,TGTGCCAGCAATGACAGGGCGGCTAATGAAAAACTGTTTTTT
TRBV28,TRBJ1-1,.,.,CASSLWGEGTEAFF,TGTGCCAGCAGTTTATGGGGTGAGGGCACTGAAGCTTTCTTT
TRBV18,TRBJ1-2,.,.,CASSPSRAYEMAF,TGTGCCAGCTCACCATCCAGGGCCTATGAGATGGCCTTC
TRBV28,TRBJ2-7,.,.,CASSLYGGSTYEQYF,TGTGCCAGCAGTTTATACGGGGGAAGCACCTACGAGCAGTACTTC
TRBV7-8,TRBJ2-7,.,.,CASSLGRGGQNEQYF,TGTGCCAGCAGCTTAGGTAGGGGGGGCCAGAACGAGCAGTACTTC
TRBV9,TRBJ2-1,.,.,CASSVGPDSYNEQFF,TGTGCCAGCAGCGTAGGGCCAGATTCCTACAATGAGCAGTTCTTC
TRBV27,TRBJ2-1,.,.,CASKTDRSYNEQFF,TGTGCCAGTAAGACAGACCGGTCCTACAATGAGCAGTTCTTC
TRBV28,TRBJ2-3,.,.,CASSLGGSGTDTQYF,TGTGCCAGCAGTTTGGGGGGAAGTGGGACAGATACGCAGTATTTT
TRBV9,TRBJ1-1,.,few,CASSVGQKNTEAFF,TGTGCCAGCAGCGTAGGGCAGAAGAACACTGAAGCTTTCTTT
TRBV28,TRBJ2-7,.,.,CASSLLSDNYEQYF,TGTGCCAGCAGTTTACTCTCTGACAACTACGAGCAGTACTTC
TRBV7-2,TRBJ1-1,.,.,CASSLVGGEAFF,TGTGCCAGCAGCTTAGTCGGAGGTGAAGCTTTCTTT